Following are 32 T cell receptor beta chains from one sample sequenced in a study of regulatory T cells in long-lasting Graves disease. Researchers made TCR beta libraries by using iRepertoire HTBI primers and running Arm-PCR on CDR3 regions. TCRdb used MiXCR to reprocess the multiplex PCR reads, holding one entry per CDR3 protein. This table holds hundreds of thousands of distinct CDR3 sequences, under 20% found once. Time point noted: newly diagnosed GD, antithyroid drugs for less than 3 months. Isolated PBMC RNA provided the starting material for the TCR library. This same sample was also taken into another study, of T cells in Graves' hyperthyroidism and ophthalmopathy.

Sequences were derived from peripheral blood mononuclear cells (PBMCs), sampled at new diagnosis, from a patient treated with antithyroid drugs. Source of these receptors: a woman aged 25 to 45 with Graves disease.

This sequence joins TRBV6-2 or TRBV6-3 and TRBJ2-3; D gene uncertain. The CDR3 loop spans 12 amino acids. V lost 5 bases to trimming and J lost 8 bases, with 11 bases between them. Germline values: CDR1 MNHEY, CDR2 SVGEGT. CDR3: CASSEGYGTQYF. The DNA for the CDR3 is TGTGCCAGCAGTGAAGGGTACGGTACGCAGTATTTT.

This chain connects TRBV27 to TRBJ1-2; no reliable D call. V lost 6 bases, J lost 4 bases, and 15 bases lay in between. Germline assignment: CDR1 MNHEY and CDR2 SMNVEV (reference sequence). The CDR3 sequence is 14 residues long. The CDR3 loop reads CASRPLSVSYGYTF. In nucleotides, the CDR3 is TGTGCCAGCAGACCTCTATCGGTCAGCTATGGCTACACCTTC.

The chain combines TRBV28 with TRBJ2-3, with D possibly TRBD2 on 6 matching bases. Germline loops: CDR1 MDHEN, CDR2 SYDVKM. The CDR3 is made up of 16 amino acids. V was cut by 1 base and J by 4 bases, with 15 bases left in between. This CDR3 reads CASSLSRLEGADTQYF. The CDR3 DNA sequence: TGTGCCAGCAGTTTATCAAGACTAGAGGGAGCAGATACGCAGTATTTT.

This clonotype was counted at least ten times. This rearrangement joins TRBV12-3 or TRBV12-4 to TRBJ1-1; a weak D match, TRBD1 (5 bases). Trimming removed 2 bases at V and 5 bases at J, with 12 bases between. The CDR3 is 14 amino acids. In nucleotides, the CDR3 is TGTGCCAGCAGTTTATCAGGGTTTGGAACTGAAGCTTTCTTT. Protein sequence: CASSLSGFGTEAFF.

This clonotype was counted between two and nine times. The gene calls are TRBV2 and TRBJ1-3; no reliable D call. This CDR3 has 15 amino acids. Germline V gives CDR1 SNHLY, CDR2 FYNNEI. V was clipped by 8 bases and J by 0 bases, with 14 bases between them. The CDR3 DNA reads TGTGCCAGCCGTAGGAGTCAGAACTCTGGAAACACCATATATTTT. Protein product: CASRRSQNSGNTIYF.

Only one count was recorded for this clonotype. One base away lies a much larger clone, so this may be a sequencing read error. The rearrangement links TRBV6-1 to TRBJ1-5; TRBD1 is a possible D gene (6 bases). Germline loops: CDR1 MNHNS, CDR2 SASEGT. The CDR3 is made up of 15 amino acids. The chain's CDR3 is CASSPTGSSNQPRHF. The CDR3, as DNA: TGTGCCAGCAGTCCTACAGGGTCTAGCAATCAGCCCCGGCATTTT.

The chain links TRBV28 to TRBJ2-1, with D perhaps TRBD1 or TRBD2 (6 bases each). Germline V gene lookup returns CDR1 MDHEN and CDR2 SYDVKM. CDR3 size: 15 residues. V was clipped by 3 bases and J by 5 bases, with 14 bases between them. CDR3 region: CASSFLGGQDNEQFF. Here the CDR3 DNA reads TGTGCCAGCAGTTTCCTCGGGGGACAAGACAATGAGCAGTTCTTC.

This clonotype was detected only a few times. V usage is TRBV30 and J usage is TRBJ1-1, with D possibly TRBD1 on 5 matching bases. From germline, CDR1 is GTSNPN and CDR2 SVGIG (reference sequence). CDR3 size: 17 residues. Trimming took off 7 bases at V and 0 bases at J, with 24 bases between the two ends. The CDR3 DNA reads as TGTGCCTCCGCCGGGGACCTGGGACCGAGAATGAACACTGAAGCTTTCTTT. This sequence encodes CASAGDLGPRMNTEAFF.

This clonotype appeared many times. This chain links TRBV28 with TRBJ1-4, with D possibly matching TRBD1 (6 bases). This CDR3 is 16 amino acids long. The V gene lost 3 bases and the J gene lost 8 bases, with 19 bases spanning the gap. CDR1 MDHEN and CDR2 SYDVKM come from the germline V gene. The CDR3 loop reads CASSLSLGGIGEKLFF. Here the CDR3 DNA reads TGTGCCAGCAGTTTGTCGTTAGGGGGGATCGGAGAAAAACTGTTTTTT.

This clonotype showed up many times. The gene calls are TRBV3-1 and TRBJ2-1, with D perhaps matching TRBD1 or TRBD2 (6 bases each). The CDR3 is 15 residues long. Germline V lookup: CDR1 LGHDT, CDR2 YNNKEL (reference sequence). V was pared by 1 base and J by 3 bases, with 10 bases between. The CDR3 is CASSQGRDNYNEQFF. The CDR3 nucleotides are TGTGCCAGCAGCCAAGGGCGGGACAACTACAATGAGCAGTTCTTC.

Ten or more counts support this clonotype. This sequence joins TRBV12-3 or TRBV12-4 and TRBJ2-7; 15 nucleotides line up with TRBD2. CDR3 length: 15 residues. Trimming cost V 4 bases and J 6 bases; bases outside gene matches: 4. Here the CDR3 reads CASSWTSGRAPEQYF. CDR3 nucleotide sequence: TGTGCCAGCAGTTGGACTAGCGGGAGGGCACCCGAGCAGTACTTC.

With regard to this clonotype: A read error may be the cause here, since a much bigger clone is one base away. The CDR3 DNA sequence: TGTGCCAGCGGGGGACTAGCGGGAGTCACAGATACGCAGTATTTT. Its translation: CASGGLAGVTDTQYF. The V gene is TRBV6-1, the J gene TRBJ2-3; 14 nucleotides line up with TRBD2. J was trimmed by 2 bases and V by 8 bases; bases with no gene match: 3. Per the germline V gene, CDR1 is MNHNS and CDR2 is SASEGT. The CDR3 is made up of 15 amino acids.

This clonotype was counted ten times or more. The chain is built from TRBV6-1 and TRBJ2-7, with D perhaps given as TRBD1 or TRBD2 (5 bases each). CDR1 is MNHNS, CDR2 SASEGT, per germline. The CDR3 runs 12 residues. The CDR3 spells CAVGVTKYEQYF. CDR3 in DNA: TGTGCTGTGGGGGTCACCAAATACGAGCAGTACTTC.

This chain joins TRBV14 and TRBJ2-2; D is possibly TRBD1 or TRBD2 (5 bases each). The V gene's germline CDR1 is SGHDN and CDR2 FVKESK. The CDR3 is 16 residues long. V dropped 6 bases and J dropped 2 bases, with 16 bases sitting between them. CDR3 residues: CASSWGNGVNTGELFF. The CDR3 nucleotides read TGTGCCAGCAGTTGGGGGAACGGGGTCAACACCGGGGAGCTGTTTTTT.

Ten or more counts support this clonotype. The rearrangement joins TRBV28 to TRBJ1-4; D possibly corresponds to TRBD1 (5 bases). This CDR3 has 13 amino acids. Trimming removed 5 bases at V and 7 bases at J, with 11 bases between. Germline CDR1 MDHEN, CDR2 SYDVKM. Here the CDR3 DNA reads TGTGCCAGCAGTGTGGCGGGGACTGAAAAACTGTTTTTT. As protein: CASSVAGTEKLFF.

Comment on this clonotype: The junction does not match germline at one end; this may be a read error. The chain combines TRBV10-3 with TRBJ2-4, with D uncertain. Germline V gives CDR1 ENHRY, CDR2 SYGVKD. The CDR3 sequence is 12 residues long. Written as DNA, the CDR3 is TGTGCCACCAGTGATGGCCCCGACATCCAGTACTTC. Protein product: CATSDGPDIQYF.

This clonotype was seen a handful of times. The chain has TRBV30 and TRBJ1-1; 8 positions agree with TRBD1. Germline-derived CDR1 and CDR2 are GTSNPN and SVGIG (reference sequence). J lost 6 bases, V lost 3 bases, and 9 bases had no gene match. The CDR3 contains 14 residues. CDR3: CAWRIGQGRSEAFF. CDR3 coding DNA: TGTGCCTGGAGGATTGGACAGGGTAGGTCTGAAGCTTTCTTT.

In this sample, this clonotype turned up many times. The genes are TRBV7-2 and TRBJ2-1, with 14 bases identical to TRBD2. Germline CDR1 reads SGHTA; CDR2 reads FQGNSA. This CDR3 spans 15 amino acids. The V and J ends lost 1 base and 9 bases, in that order; junction bases with no gene match: 2. This CDR3 reads CASSLDGLAGGEQFF. The CDR3 bases are TGTGCCAGCAGCTTAGACGGACTAGCGGGAGGTGAGCAGTTCTTC.

The table lists this clonotype with a few counts. The chain carries TRBV20-1 and TRBJ1-2, with 7 bases that match TRBD1. Germline V lookup: CDR1 DFQATT, CDR2 SNEGSKA (reference sequence). This CDR3 contains 12 residues. The junction had 6 bases not matched to a gene; V was cut back by 3 bases and J by 8 bases. CDR3 loop: CSASSTGVGYTF. The DNA for the CDR3 is TGCAGTGCTAGCAGTACAGGGGTCGGCTACACCTTC.

This clonotype was seen more than once but under ten times. V gene TRBV20-1 combines with J gene TRBJ2-7; maybe TRBD2 (5 bases). Germline lookup yields CDR1 DFQATT and CDR2 SNEGSKA (reference sequence). CDR3 length: 12 residues. V gave up 8 bases and J gave up 7 bases, with 18 bases separating them. CDR3 in DNA: TGCAGTCCCGACGGAGCGGTGGAAGAGCAGTACTTC. Amino acids: CSPDGAVEEQYF.

This clonotype was seen a handful of times. The rearrangement links TRBV20-1 to TRBJ1-4, with D perhaps TRBD1 (5 bases). CDR1 and CDR2 (germline): DFQATT, SNEGSKA (reference sequence). V was cut by 3 bases and J by 0 bases, with 14 bases left in between. This CDR3 comprises 16 residues. The CDR3 reads CSARGPKGATNEKLFF. CDR3 sequence (DNA): TGCAGTGCTAGGGGACCGAAAGGTGCAACTAATGAAAAACTGTTTTTT.

This clonotype was seen many times. The rearrangement links TRBV7-3 to TRBJ1-1, with TRBD1 matching 9 bases. With V trimmed by 2 bases and J by 5 bases, 15 bases remained unmatched. The germline V gene has CDR1 SGHTA and CDR2 FQGTGA. The CDR3 spans 18 residues. CDR3 loop: CASSLVPGTGTRGTEAFF. CDR3 nucleotides: TGTGCCAGCAGCTTAGTCCCGGGGACAGGGACACGCGGGACTGAAGCTTTCTTT.

This clonotype was recorded many times. The chain carries TRBV2 and TRBJ2-7; no reliable D call. CDR3 length: 14 amino acids. V was trimmed by 3 bases and J by 2 bases, leaving 11 bases between them. Germline V lookup: CDR1 SNHLY, CDR2 FYNNEI. The DNA for the CDR3 is TGTGCCAGCAGTGATGGGGTACTAACCTACGAGCAGTACTTC. This gives the protein CASSDGVLTYEQYF.

The table lists this clonotype with a few counts. The DNA of the CDR3 is TGTGCCAGCAGCTTAACTGGCCGTGAAGACTACGAGCAGTACTTC. It yields the protein CASSLTGREDYEQYF. This chain links TRBV7-9 with TRBJ2-7; no clear D. Germline V gene lookup returns CDR1 SEHNR and CDR2 FQNEAQ (reference sequence). V was shortened by 2 bases and J by 3 bases, with 14 bases between the two germline ends. This CDR3 spans 15 amino acids.

As concerns this clonotype: A far larger clone is off by one base, so a read error is likely. J is TRBJ1-1 and V is TRBV27; maybe TRBD1 (5 bases). The CDR3 runs 14 residues. The V end was cut by 7 bases, the J end by 4 bases, with 16 bases between. Germline lookup yields CDR1 MNHEY and CDR2 SMNVEV (reference sequence). CDR3 sequence: CASNEKGVITEAFF. The CDR3 coding sequence is TGTGCCAGCAATGAAAAAGGGGTAATCACTGAAGCTTTCTTT.

The chain is built from TRBV5-5 and TRBJ2-7; 10 bases agree with TRBD1. This CDR3 is built from 15 residues. Germline CDR1 SGHKS, CDR2 YYEKEE (reference sequence). Trimming took 4 bases from V and 6 from J; bases not matched to a gene: 10. In DNA form, the CDR3 reads TGTGCCAGCAGCCCGCGACGACAGGGGGCTGGCGAGCAGTACTTC. Translating gives CASSPRRQGAGEQYF.

The sample holds many counts of this clonotype. The chain couples TRBV7-9 to TRBJ2-2; 10 bases match TRBD2. Germline V gives CDR1 SEHNR, CDR2 FQNEAQ (reference sequence). With 7 bases clipped from V and 5 bases from J, the junction kept 4 bases outside the gene matches. The CDR3 spans 14 residues. CDR3 sequence: CASTEAGGTGELFF. DNA for the CDR3: TGTGCCAGCACCGAAGCGGGAGGGACCGGGGAGCTGTTTTTT. Full variable domain (outside the CDR3, taken from reference TRBV7-9 and TRBJ2-2): DTGVSQNPRHKITKRGQNVTFRCDPISEHNRLYWYRQTLGQGPEFLTYFQNEAQLEKSRLLSDRFSAERPKGSFSTLEIQRTEQGDSAMYLCASTEAGGTGELFFGEGSRLTVL.

The J gene is TRBJ2-6, the V gene TRBV3-1, with a tentative D call TRBD1 (7 bases). Germline CDR1 LGHDT, CDR2 YNNKEL (reference sequence). This CDR3 is built from 19 residues. V lost 5 bases and J 1 base, leaving 21 bases between the germline ends. The CDR3 sequence: CASSFNLQGRPSGANVLTF. CDR3 DNA: TGTGCCAGCAGCTTTAACCTACAGGGGAGGCCTTCTGGGGCCAACGTCCTGACTTTC. Variable domain in full (rest from reference TRBV3-1 and TRBJ2-6): DTAVSQTPKYLVTQMGNDKSIKCEQNLGHDTMYWYKQDSKKFLKIMFSYNNKELIINETVPNRFSPKSPDKAHLNLHINSLELGDSAVYFCASSFNLQGRPSGANVLTFGAGSRLTVL.

The J gene is TRBJ2-1, the V gene TRBV20-1; D is perhaps TRBD2 (5 bases). Germline assignment: CDR1 DFQATT and CDR2 SNEGSKA (reference sequence). CDR3 length: 17 amino acids. V shed 0 bases and J shed 0 bases, with 15 bases lying between them. Here the CDR3 reads CSARDWATGSSYNEQFF. The DNA for the CDR3 is TGCAGTGCTAGAGACTGGGCGACGGGGAGCTCCTACAATGAGCAGTTCTTC.

The chain combines TRBV19 with TRBJ1-2; the D is unclear. V was clipped by 5 bases and J by 6 bases, with 16 bases between them. The CDR3 spans 14 residues. Germline loops: CDR1 LNHDA, CDR2 SQIVND (reference sequence). This chain's CDR3 is CASSFASLRDGYTF. The DNA of the CDR3 is TGTGCCAGTAGTTTCGCCTCCCTCCGGGATGGCTACACCTTC.

The table lists this clonotype with many counts. The J gene is TRBJ1-1, the V gene TRBV5-1; TRBD1 matches 7 bases. This CDR3 comprises 15 residues. CDR1 is SGHRS, CDR2 YFSETQ, per germline. J gave up 2 bases and V 2 bases, and 6 bases lay outside the gene matches. The CDR3 sequence: CASSFRDSGNTEAFF. In nucleotides, the CDR3 is TGCGCCAGCAGCTTCCGGGACAGCGGAAACACTGAAGCTTTCTTT.

There are many counts of this clonotype. The chain is built from TRBV7-2 and TRBJ1-2; no definite D call. CDR1 and CDR2 (germline): SGHTA, FQGNSA. The CDR3 runs 15 residues. Trimming removed 0 bases at V and 2 bases at J, with 10 bases between. The CDR3 reads CASSLASQSNYGYTF. In DNA, the CDR3 is TGTGCCAGCAGCTTAGCAAGCCAATCCAACTATGGCTACACCTTC.